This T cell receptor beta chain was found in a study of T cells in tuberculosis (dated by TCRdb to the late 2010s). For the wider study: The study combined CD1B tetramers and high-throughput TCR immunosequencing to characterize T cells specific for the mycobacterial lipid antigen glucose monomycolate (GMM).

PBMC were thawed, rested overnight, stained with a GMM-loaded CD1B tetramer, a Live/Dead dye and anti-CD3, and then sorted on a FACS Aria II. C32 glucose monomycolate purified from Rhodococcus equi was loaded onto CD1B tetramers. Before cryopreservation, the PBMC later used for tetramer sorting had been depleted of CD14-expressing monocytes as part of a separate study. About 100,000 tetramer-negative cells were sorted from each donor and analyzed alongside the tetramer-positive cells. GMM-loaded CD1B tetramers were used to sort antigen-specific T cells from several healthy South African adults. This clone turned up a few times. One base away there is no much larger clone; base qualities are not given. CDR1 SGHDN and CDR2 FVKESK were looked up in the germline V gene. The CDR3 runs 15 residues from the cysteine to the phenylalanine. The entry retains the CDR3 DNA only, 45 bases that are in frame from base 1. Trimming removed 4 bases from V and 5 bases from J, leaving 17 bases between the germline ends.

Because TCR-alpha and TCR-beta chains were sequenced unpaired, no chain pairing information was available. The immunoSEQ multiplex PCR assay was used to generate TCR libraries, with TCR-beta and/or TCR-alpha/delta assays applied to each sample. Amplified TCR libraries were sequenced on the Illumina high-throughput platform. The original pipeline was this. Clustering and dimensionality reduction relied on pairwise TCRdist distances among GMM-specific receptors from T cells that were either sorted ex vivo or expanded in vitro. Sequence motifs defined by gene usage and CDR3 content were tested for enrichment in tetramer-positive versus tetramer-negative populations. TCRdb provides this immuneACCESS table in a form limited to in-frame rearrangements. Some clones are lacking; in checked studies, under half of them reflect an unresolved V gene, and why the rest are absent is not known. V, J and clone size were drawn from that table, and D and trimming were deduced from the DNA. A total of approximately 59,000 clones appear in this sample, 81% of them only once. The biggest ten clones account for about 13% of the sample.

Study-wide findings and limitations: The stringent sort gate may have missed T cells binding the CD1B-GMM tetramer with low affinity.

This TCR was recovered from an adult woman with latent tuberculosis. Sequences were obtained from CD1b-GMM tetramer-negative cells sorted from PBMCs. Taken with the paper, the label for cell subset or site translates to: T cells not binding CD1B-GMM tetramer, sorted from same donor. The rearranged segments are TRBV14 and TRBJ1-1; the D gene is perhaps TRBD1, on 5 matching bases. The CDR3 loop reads CASSLKVGAGTEAFF. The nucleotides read TGTGCCAGCAGCCTCAAGGTAGGGGCAGGGACTGAAGCTTTCTTT.